A selection of T cell receptor beta chains follows, all from one sample in a study of technical replicates of blood from several donors. Profiling relied on immunoSEQ multiplex PCR, and the TCRdb table lists in-frame clones only, not all of them. The sample carries approximately 14,000 clones, roughly 88% recorded once. Sequencing input: PBMCs. These receptors were obtained from a human donor in good health. The CDR3 runs from the conserved cysteine through the conserved F or W.

V: TRBV6-4
J: TRBJ1-1
CDR3: CATPRDIPRTEAFF

V: TRBV5-5
J: TRBJ2-7
CDR3: CASSPGGYEQYF

V: TRBV5-1
J: TRBJ1-5
CDR3: CASSLAGGYQPQHF

V: TRBV28
J: TRBJ2-7
CDR3: CASSLTGTGGGEQYF

V: TRBV28
J: TRBJ1-4
CDR3: CASSLTGQGYEKLFF

V: TRBV11-2
J: TRBJ2-7
CDR3: CASSSGRAYGEQYF

V: TRBV5-8
J: TRBJ1-3
CDR3: CASSLQGWSGNTIYF

V: TRBV15
J: TRBJ2-1
CDR3: CATSRALTGLASYNEQFF

V: TRBV11-2
J: TRBJ1-5
CDR3: CASSQAGLGNQPQHF

V: TRBV6-1
J: TRBJ1-2
CDR3: CAIDGQGRGYTF

V: TRBV7-3
J: TRBJ2-5
CDR3: CASSAGPKETQYF

V: TRBV15
J: TRBJ2-7
CDR3: CATSRARTGTSGATYEQYF

V: TRBV7-9
J: TRBJ2-7
CDR3: CASSLGTSGSFSYEQYF

V: TRBV10-2
J: TRBJ2-1
CDR3: CASGGVAYNEQFF

V: TRBV30
J: TRBJ2-2
CDR3: CAWNVRPGQRNTGELFF

V: TRBV27
J: TRBJ2-2
CDR3: CASSLGVRGPGELFF

V: TRBV4-2
J: TRBJ2-7
CDR3: CASSQRQGESYEQYF

V: TRBV6-5
J: TRBJ2-1
CDR3: CASRTLPWTGWVQVF

V: TRBV28
J: TRBJ1-5
CDR3: CASSLRGFQPQHF

V: TRBV5-1
J: TRBJ2-7
CDR3: CASSPGLAGVYEQYF

V: TRBV7-3
J: TRBJ2-1
CDR3: CASSLEGPSSYNEQFF

V: TRBV27
J: TRBJ2-1
CDR3: CASSLSIYRTGISYNEQFF

V: TRBV6-5
J: TRBJ2-1
CDR3: CASTRTSGHYNEQFF

V: TRBV6-5
J: TRBJ2-1
CDR3: CASSYSSGEYYNEQFF

V: TRBV6-1
J: TRBJ2-3
CDR3: CASSDQAGGWDTQYF

V: TRBV6-5
J: TRBJ2-1
CDR3: CASSLGTSGNDEQFF

V: TRBV9
J: TRBJ2-1
CDR3: CASSRTSGRAHDEQFF

V: TRBV5-1
J: TRBJ2-7
CDR3: CASSLMGLASYEQYF

V: TRBV5-6
J: TRBJ2-7
CDR3: CASSFDRTGNEQYF

V: TRBV10-2
J: TRBJ1-2
CDR3: CASSESTGGDGYTF

V: TRBV6-5
J: TRBJ1-4
CDR3: CASSYTQTGAREKLFF

V: TRBV10-2
J: TRBJ1-3
CDR3: CASTNNFPDSRSGNTIYF

V: TRBV5-8
J: TRBJ2-4
CDR3: CASTLPGGQAKNIQYF

V: TRBV6-4
J: TRBJ2-1
CDR3: CASSAPGGDGSNEQFF

V: TRBV10-3
J: TRBJ1-1
CDR3: CAIRTGAGYEAFF

V: TRBV30
J: TRBJ2-3
CDR3: CAWSVLSGTSTDTQYF

V: TRBV5-1
J: TRBJ2-1
CDR3: CASSFKREGLKFF

V: TRBV6-5
J: TRBJ2-7
CDR3: CASSYGDRGYEQYF

V: TRBV6-5
J: TRBJ1-5
CDR3: CASSATGVSNQPQHF

V: TRBV9
J: TRBJ2-7
CDR3: CASSDGLGTYEQYF

V: TRBV11-2
J: TRBJ1-1
CDR3: CASSLVRGRVEAFF

V: TRBV29-1
J: TRBJ2-3
CDR3: CSVEDPAGDHQDTQYF

V: TRBV5-1
J: TRBJ1-2
CDR3: CASSLTVLDRYGYTF

V: TRBV12-5
J: TRBJ1-4
CDR3: CASGSGQRNEKLFF

V: TRBV28
J: TRBJ2-7
CDR3: CASSLSGSAYEQYF

V: TRBV7-2
J: TRBJ2-7
CDR3: CASREPSGSKQYF

V: TRBV30
J: TRBJ1-1
CDR3: CAWSTTGAEAFF

V: TRBV11-1
J: TRBJ2-1
CDR3: CASSPRGSSGVYNEQFF

V: TRBV19
J: TRBJ1-4
CDR3: CASSIWSAANEKLFF

V: TRBV11-2
J: TRBJ1-4
CDR3: CASSSGTGVATNEKLFF

V: TRBV28
J: TRBJ1-2
CDR3: CASSPLTDNYGYTF

V: TRBV5-6
J: TRBJ1-5
CDR3: CASSLGGVYSNQPQHF

V: TRBV10-3
J: TRBJ2-7
CDR3: CAISENPGGSYEQYF

V: TRBV27
J: TRBJ2-3
CDR3: CASSLRGQSTDTQYF

V: TRBV14
J: TRBJ2-7
CDR3: CASSRRTPGEGYEQYF

V: TRBV10-3
J: TRBJ2-5
CDR3: CAITPGVGETQYF

V: TRBV5-1
J: TRBJ2-4
CDR3: CASSLWPGNNIQYF

V: TRBV13
J: TRBJ2-1
CDR3: CASTESGRGIDEQFF